This TCR beta chain was observed in a study of T cells in Graves' hyperthyroidism and ophthalmopathy. Study-level results: Progression to ophthalmopathy was predicted a median of about 6.6 months early. Separation of ophthalmopathy from stable hyperthyroidism was achieved by a 13 V-J model.

Trimming cost V 3 bases and J 1 base; bases outside gene matches: 6. The germline gives CDR1 MDHEN, CDR2 SYDVKM. The CDR3 is made up of 15 amino acids. RNA transcripts served as the template for amplifying TCR beta CDR3 regions. Initially, a first-round RT-PCR of the TCR CDR3 employed the HTBI primer set. TCRdb redid the calling of the multiplex PCR reads with MiXCR, one entry per CDR3 protein. The sample lists fewer than 400,000 distinct CDR3 sequences; over 13% were seen once. Patients showing uncontrolled infection, other autoimmune disease, pregnancy or lactation were ineligible. PBMCs were obtained from approximately 9.2 ml fresh peripheral blood. This clonotype was counted ten times or more. Antigen unknown.

The receptor's source is a man aged 50 to 60 with Graves' ophthalmopathy. The source material was blood. The rearrangement links TRBV28 to TRBJ2-7; 7 bases align to TRBD2. CDR3 in DNA: TGTGCCAGCAGTTTTGCTAGCGGTTTTTCCTACGAGCAGTACTTC. As protein: CASSFASGFSYEQYF.